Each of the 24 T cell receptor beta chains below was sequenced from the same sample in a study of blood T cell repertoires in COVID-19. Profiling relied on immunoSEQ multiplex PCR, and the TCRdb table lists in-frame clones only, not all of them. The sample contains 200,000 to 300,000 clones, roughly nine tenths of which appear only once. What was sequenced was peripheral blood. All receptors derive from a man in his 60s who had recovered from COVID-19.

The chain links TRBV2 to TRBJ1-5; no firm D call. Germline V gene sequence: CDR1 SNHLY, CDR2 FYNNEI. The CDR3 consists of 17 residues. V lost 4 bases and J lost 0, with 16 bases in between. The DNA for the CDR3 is TGTGCCAGCAGTGCGGAGGGTCAGGCCTATAGCAATCAGCCCCAGCATTTT. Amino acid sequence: CASSAEGQAYSNQPQHF.

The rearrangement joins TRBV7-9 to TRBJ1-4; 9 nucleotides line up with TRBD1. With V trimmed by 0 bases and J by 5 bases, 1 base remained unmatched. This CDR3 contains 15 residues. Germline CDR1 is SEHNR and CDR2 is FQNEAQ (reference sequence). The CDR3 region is CASSLAGQGNEKLFF. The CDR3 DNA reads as TGTGCCAGCAGCTTAGCTGGACAGGGGAATGAAAAACTGTTTTTT.

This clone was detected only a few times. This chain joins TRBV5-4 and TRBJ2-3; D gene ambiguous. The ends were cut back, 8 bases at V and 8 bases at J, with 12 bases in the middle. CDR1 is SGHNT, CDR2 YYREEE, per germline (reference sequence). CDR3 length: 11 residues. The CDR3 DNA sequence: TGTGCCAGTACTACCTTCGGTACGCAGTATTTT. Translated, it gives CASTTFGTQYF.

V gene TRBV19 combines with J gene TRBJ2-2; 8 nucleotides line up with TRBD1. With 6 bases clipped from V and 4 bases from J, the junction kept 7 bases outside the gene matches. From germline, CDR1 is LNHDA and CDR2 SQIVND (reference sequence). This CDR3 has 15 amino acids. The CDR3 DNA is TGTGCCAGTAGAGACAGGGGACGTGGCACCGGGGAGCTGTTTTTT. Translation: CASRDRGRGTGELFF.

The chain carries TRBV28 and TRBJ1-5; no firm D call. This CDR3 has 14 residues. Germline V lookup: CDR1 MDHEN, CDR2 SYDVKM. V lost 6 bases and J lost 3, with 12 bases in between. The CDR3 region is CASRDWAPNQPQHF. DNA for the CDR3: TGTGCCAGCAGGGATTGGGCACCCAATCAGCCCCAGCATTTT.

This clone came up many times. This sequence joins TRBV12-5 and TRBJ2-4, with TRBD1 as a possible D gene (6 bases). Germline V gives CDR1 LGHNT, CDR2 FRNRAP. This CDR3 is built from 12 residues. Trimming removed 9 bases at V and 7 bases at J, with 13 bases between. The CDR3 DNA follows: TGTGCTAGCTCAGGGGTTGGGAACATTCAGTACTTC. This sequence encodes CASSGVGNIQYF.

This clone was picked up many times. The CDR3 nucleotides are TGTGCCAGCAGTTACTCGAGGTTTCCTCCGGGCACTGAAGCTTTCTTT. Its protein is CASSYSRFPPGTEAFF. The rearrangement joins TRBV6-2 or TRBV6-3 to TRBJ1-1; D is undetermined. Per the germline V gene, CDR1 is MNHEY and CDR2 is SVGEGT. V lost 0 bases to trimming and J lost 4 bases, with 15 bases between them. CDR3 length: 16 amino acids.

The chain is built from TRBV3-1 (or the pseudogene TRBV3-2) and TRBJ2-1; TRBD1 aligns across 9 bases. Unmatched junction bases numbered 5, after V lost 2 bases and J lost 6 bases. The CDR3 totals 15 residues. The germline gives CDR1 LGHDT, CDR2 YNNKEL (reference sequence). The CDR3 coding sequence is TGTGCCAGCAGCCAAAGGGACAGGGTGTTCAATGAGCAGTTCTTC. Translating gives CASSQRDRVFNEQFF.

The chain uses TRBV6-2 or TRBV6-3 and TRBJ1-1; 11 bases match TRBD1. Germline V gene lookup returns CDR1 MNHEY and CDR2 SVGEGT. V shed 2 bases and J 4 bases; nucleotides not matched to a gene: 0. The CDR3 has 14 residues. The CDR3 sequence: CASSYGTGGTEAFF. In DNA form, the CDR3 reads TGTGCCAGCAGTTACGGGACAGGGGGCACTGAAGCTTTCTTT.

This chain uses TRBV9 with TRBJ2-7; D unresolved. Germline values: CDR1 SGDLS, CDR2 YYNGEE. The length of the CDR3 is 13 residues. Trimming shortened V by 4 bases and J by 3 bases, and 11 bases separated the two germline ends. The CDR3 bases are TGTGCCAGCAGCCCCTCGGTGGTCTACGAGCAGTACTTC. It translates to CASSPSVVYEQYF.

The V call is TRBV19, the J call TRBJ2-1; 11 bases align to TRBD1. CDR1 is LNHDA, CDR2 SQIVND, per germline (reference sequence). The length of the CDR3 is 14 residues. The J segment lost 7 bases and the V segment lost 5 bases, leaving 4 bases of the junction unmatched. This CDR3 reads CASSLGQGANEQFF. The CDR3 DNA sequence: TGTGCCAGTAGTCTAGGACAGGGGGCTAATGAGCAGTTCTTC.

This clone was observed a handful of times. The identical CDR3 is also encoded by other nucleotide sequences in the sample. Written as DNA, the CDR3 is TGTGCCAGCAGGCGGGGGGGCGAGCAGTACTTC. Translation gives CASRRGGEQYF. The V and J genes are TRBV6-5 and TRBJ2-7; 9 bases are a match to TRBD2. The CDR3 is 11 residues long. Germline-derived CDR1 and CDR2 are MNHEY and SVGAGI. V was clipped by 6 bases and J by 6 bases; unmatched bases: 0.

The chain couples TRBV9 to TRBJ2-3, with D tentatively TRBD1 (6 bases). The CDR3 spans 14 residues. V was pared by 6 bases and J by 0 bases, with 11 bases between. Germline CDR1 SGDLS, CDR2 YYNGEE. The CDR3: CASNRQVSTDTQYF. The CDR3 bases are TGTGCCAGCAACCGACAGGTCAGCACAGATACGCAGTATTTT.

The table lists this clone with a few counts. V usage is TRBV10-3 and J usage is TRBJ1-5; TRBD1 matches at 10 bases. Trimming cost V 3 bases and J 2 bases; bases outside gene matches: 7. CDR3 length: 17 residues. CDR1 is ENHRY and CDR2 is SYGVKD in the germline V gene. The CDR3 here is CAISDGTGALGNQPQHF. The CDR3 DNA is TGTGCCATCAGTGACGGGACAGGGGCCTTGGGCAATCAGCCCCAGCATTTT.

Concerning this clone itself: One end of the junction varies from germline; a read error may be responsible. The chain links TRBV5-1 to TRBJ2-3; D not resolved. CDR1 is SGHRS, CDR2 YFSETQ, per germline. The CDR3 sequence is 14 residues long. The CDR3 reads CASRSMSSRDTQYF. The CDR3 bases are TGCGCCAGCAGGTCCATGAGTAGCAGAGATACGCAGTATTTT.

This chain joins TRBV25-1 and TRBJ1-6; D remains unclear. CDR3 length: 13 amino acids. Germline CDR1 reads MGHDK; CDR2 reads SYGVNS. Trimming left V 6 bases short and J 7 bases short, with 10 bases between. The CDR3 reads CASRGSINSPLHF. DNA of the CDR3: TGTGCCAGCAGGGGCAGCATCAATTCACCCCTCCACTTT. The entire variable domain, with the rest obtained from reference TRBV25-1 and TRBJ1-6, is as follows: EADIYQTPRYLVIGTGKKITLECSQTMGHDKMYWYQQDPGMELHLIHYSYGVNSTEKGDLSSESTVSRIRTEHFPLTLESARPSHTSQYLCASRGSINSPLHFGNGTRLTVT.

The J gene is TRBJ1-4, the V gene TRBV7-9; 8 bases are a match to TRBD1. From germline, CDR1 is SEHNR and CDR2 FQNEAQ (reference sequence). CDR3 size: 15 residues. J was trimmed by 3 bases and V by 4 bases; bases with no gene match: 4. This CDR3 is CASSSPGQANEKLFF. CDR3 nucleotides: TGTGCCAGCAGCTCGCCGGGACAGGCTAATGAAAAACTGTTTTTT. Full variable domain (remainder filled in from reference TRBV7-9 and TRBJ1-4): DTGVSQNPRHKITKRGQNVTFRCDPISEHNRLYWYRQTLGQGPEFLTYFQNEAQLEKSRLLSDRFSAERPKGSFSTLEIQRTEQGDSAMYLCASSSPGQANEKLFFGSGTQLSVL.

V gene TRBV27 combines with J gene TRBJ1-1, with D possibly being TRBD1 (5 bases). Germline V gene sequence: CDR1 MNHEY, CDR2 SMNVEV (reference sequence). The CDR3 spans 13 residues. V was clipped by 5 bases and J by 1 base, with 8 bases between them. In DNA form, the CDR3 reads TGTGCCAGCAGTATCACAGGGAACACTGAAGCTTTCTTT. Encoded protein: CASSITGNTEAFF.

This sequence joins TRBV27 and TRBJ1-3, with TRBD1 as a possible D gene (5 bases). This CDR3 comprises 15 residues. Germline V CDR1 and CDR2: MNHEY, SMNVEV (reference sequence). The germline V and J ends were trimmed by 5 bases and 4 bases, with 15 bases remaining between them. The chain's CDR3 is CASSRTGRGGNTIYF. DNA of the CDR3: TGTGCCAGCAGTCGTACGGGACGGGGGGGAAACACCATATATTTT.

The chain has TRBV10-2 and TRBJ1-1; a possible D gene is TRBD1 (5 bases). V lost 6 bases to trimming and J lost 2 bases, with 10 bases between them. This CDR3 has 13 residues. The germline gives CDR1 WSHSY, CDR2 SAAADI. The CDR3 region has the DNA TGCGCCAGCAGCGCCGGACACAACACTGAAGCTTTCTTT. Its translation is CASSAGHNTEAFF.

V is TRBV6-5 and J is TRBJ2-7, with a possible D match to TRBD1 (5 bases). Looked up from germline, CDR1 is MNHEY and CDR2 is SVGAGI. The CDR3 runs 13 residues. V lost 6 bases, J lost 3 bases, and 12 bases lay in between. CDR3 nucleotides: TGTGCCAGCAGGGTTACGACAGACTACGAGCAGTACGTC. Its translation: CASRVTTDYEQYV.

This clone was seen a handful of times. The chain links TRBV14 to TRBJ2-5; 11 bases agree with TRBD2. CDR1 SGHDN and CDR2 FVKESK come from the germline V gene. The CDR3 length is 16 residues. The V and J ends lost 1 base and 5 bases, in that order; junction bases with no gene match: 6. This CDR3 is CASSQGRLAGYETQYF. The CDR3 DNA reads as TGTGCCAGCAGCCAAGGACGACTAGCGGGGTATGAGACCCAGTACTTC.

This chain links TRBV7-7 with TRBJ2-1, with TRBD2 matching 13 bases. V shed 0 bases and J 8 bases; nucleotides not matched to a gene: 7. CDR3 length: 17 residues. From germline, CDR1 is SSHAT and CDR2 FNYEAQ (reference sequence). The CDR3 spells CASSLAGTSGGAHEQFF. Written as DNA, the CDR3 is TGTGCCAGCAGCTTAGCCGGTACTAGCGGGGGGGCCCATGAGCAGTTCTTC. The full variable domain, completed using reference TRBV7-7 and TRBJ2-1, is GAGVSQSPRYKVTKRGQDVTLRCDPISSHATLYWYQQALGQGPEFLTYFNYEAQPDKSGLPSDRFSAERPEGSISTLTIQRTEQRDSAMYRCASSLAGTSGGAHEQFFGPGTRLTVL.

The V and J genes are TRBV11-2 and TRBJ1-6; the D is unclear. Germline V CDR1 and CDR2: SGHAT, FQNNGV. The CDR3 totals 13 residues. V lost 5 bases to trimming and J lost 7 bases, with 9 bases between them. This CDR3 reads CASSPGRNSPLHF. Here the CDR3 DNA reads TGTGCCAGCAGCCCCGGGAGGAATTCACCCCTCCACTTT.